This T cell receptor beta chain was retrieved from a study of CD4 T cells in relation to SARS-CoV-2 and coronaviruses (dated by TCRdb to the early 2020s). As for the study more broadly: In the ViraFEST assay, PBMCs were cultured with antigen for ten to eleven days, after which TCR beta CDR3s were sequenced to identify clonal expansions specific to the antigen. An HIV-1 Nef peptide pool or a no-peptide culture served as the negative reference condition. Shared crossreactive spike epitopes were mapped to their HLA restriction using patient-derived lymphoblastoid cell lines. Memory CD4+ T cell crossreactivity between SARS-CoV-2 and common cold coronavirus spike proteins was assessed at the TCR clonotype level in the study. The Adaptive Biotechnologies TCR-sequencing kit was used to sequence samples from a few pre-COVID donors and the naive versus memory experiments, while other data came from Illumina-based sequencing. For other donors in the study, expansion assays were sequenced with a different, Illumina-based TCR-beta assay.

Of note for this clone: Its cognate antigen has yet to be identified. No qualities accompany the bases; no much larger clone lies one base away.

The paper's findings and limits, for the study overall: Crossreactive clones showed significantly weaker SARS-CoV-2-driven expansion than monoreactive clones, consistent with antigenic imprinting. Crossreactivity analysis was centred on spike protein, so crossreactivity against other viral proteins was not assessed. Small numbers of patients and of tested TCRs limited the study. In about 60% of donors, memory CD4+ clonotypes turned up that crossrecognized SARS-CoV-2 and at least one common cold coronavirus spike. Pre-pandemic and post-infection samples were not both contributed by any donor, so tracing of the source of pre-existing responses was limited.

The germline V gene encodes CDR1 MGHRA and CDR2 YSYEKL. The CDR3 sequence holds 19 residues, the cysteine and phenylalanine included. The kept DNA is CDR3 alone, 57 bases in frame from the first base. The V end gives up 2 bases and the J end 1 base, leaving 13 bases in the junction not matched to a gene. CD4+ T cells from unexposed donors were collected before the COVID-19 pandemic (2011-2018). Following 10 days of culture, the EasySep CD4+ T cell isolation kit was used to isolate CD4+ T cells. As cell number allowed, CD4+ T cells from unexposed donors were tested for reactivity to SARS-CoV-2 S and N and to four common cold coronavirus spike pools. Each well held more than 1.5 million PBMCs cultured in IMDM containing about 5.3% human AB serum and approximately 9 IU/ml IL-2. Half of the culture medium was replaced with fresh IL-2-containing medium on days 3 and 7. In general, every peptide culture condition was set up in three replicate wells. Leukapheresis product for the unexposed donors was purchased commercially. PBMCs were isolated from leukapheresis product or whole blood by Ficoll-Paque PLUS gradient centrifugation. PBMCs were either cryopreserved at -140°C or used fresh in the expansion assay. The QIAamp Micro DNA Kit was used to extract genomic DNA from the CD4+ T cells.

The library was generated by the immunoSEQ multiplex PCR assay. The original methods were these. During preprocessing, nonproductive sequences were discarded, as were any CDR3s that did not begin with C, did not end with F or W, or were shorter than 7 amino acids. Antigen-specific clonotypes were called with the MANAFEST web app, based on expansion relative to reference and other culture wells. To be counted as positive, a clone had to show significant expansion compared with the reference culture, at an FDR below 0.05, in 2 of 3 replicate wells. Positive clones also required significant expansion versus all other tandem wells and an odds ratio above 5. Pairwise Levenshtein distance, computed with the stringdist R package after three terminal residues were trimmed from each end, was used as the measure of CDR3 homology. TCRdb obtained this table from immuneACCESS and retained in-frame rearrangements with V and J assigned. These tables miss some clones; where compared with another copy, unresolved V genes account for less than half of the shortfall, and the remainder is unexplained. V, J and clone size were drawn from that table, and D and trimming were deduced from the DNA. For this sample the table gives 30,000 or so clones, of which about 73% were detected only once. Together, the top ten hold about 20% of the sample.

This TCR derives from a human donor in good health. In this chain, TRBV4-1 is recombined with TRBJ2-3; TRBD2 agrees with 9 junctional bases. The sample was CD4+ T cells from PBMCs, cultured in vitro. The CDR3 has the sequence CASSQKLLRAGGRTDTQYF. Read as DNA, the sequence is TGCGCCAGCAGCCAAAAGCTCCTCAGGGCGGGGGGGCGCACAGATACGCAGTATTTT.